This TCR beta chain was sequenced for a study of T-cell memory formation after mild COVID-19. This clonotype was picked up a small number of times. The germline gives CDR1 DFQATT, CDR2 SNEGSKA (reference sequence). Trimming removed 0 bases at V and 4 bases at J, with 16 bases between. This CDR3 spans 16 amino acids. In TCRdb, the 5' RACE reads were re-called with MiXCR into one record per CDR3 protein. The sample shows over 350,000 distinct CDR3 sequences, approximately 24% of them seen only once. The chain links TRBV20-1 to TRBJ2-1, with D perhaps given as TRBD1 or TRBD2 (6 bases each). The source is an adult woman who had mild COVID-19 (a few samples of this study predate the infection). Cell type and time point are not known. Sequencing was carried out using PBMCs or a T cell subset sorted from them (not recorded which). The CDR3 is CSARDRGGRLYNEQFF. CDR3 nucleotides: TGCAGTGCTAGAGATAGAGGGGGGCGTTTGTACAATGAGCAGTTCTTC.